The present T cell receptor (beta chain) was sequenced within a study of T cell changes during pregnancy in multiple sclerosis. Looked up from germline, CDR1 is SGHTA and CDR2 is FQGNSA. Deletions cut 2 bases from V and 2 bases from J, with 16 bases between. The CDR3 spans 16 residues. Measured with immunoSEQ multiplex PCR; TCRdb has only the in-frame clones, and not every one. The sample comprises some 37,000 clones, roughly 85% of which are singletons, and more than 0.95% rests with the top ten. This clone was seen just once. The material was CD4+ T cells from peripheral blood mononuclear cells, obtained before pregnancy. The chain couples TRBV7-2 to TRBJ2-7, with D perhaps matching TRBD2 (6 bases). This TCR was recovered from a female donor with multiple sclerosis, enrolled in a pregnancy study. CDR3 region: CASSLPYGTRTYEQYF. The CDR3 DNA reads as TGTGCCAGCAGCTTACCGTACGGGACTCGCACCTACGAGCAGTACTTC.